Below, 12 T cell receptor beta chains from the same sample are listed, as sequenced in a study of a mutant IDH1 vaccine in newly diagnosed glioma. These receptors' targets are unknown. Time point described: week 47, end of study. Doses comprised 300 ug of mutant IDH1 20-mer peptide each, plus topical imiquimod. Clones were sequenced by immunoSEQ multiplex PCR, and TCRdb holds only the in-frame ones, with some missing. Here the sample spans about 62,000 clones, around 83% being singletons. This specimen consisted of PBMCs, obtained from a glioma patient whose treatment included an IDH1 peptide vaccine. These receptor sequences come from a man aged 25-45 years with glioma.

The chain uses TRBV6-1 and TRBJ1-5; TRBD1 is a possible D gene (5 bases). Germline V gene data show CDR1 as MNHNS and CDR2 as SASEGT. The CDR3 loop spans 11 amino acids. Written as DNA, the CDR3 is TGTGCAGTCGGGGGAGGCCAGCCCCAGCATTTT. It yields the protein CAVGGGQPQHF.

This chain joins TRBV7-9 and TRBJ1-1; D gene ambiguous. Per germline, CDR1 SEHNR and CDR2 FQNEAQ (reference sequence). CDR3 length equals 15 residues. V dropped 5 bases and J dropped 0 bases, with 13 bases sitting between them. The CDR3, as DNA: TGTGCCAGCAGCCGTCTGGCCGAAATGAACACTGAAGCTTTCTTT. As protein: CASSRLAEMNTEAFF.

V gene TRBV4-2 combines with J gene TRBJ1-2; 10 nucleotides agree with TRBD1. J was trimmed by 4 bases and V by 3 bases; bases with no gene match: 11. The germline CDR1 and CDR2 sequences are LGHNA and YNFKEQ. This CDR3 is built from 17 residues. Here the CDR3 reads CASSQGTRTGGPYGYTF. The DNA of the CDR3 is TGTGCCAGCAGCCAGGGGACTAGGACAGGGGGTCCCTATGGCTACACCTTC.

The CDR3 nucleotides read TGTGCCAGTAGTTGGGACAGGAACACTGAAGCTTTCTTT. It codes for CASSWDRNTEAFF. The chain joins TRBV19 to TRBJ1-1; TRBD1 aligns across 7 bases. CDR1 LNHDA and CDR2 SQIVND come from the germline V gene (reference sequence). Trimming removed 5 bases from V and 1 base from J; junction bases left unmatched: 1. The CDR3 extends over 13 amino acids.

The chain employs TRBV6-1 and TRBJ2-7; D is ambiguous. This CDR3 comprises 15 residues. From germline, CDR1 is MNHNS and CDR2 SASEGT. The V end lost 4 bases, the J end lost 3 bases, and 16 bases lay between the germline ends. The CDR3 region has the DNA TGTGCCAGCAGTGGGCCTCGGAGCTCTCTCTACGAGCAGTACTTC. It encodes CASSGPRSSLYEQYF.

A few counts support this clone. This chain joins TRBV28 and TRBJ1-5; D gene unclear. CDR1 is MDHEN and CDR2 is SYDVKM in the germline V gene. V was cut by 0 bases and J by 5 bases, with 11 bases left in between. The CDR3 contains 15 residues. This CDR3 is CASSLWGRSYQPQHF. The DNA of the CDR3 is TGTGCCAGCAGTTTATGGGGAAGAAGCTATCAGCCCCAGCATTTT.

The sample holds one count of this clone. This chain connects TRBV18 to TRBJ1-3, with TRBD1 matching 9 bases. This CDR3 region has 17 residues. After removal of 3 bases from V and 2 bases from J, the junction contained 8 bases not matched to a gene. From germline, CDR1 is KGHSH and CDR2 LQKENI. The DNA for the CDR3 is TGTGCCAGCTCACCTCGGGGACAGGGATTAACTGGAAACACCATATATTTT. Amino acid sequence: CASSPRGQGLTGNTIYF. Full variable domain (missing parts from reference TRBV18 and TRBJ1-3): NAGVMQNPRHLVRRRGQEARLRCSPMKGHSHVYWYRQLPEEGLKFMVYLQKENIIDESGMPKERFSAEFPKEGPSILRIQQVVRGDSAAYFCASSPRGQGLTGNTIYFGEGSWLTVV.

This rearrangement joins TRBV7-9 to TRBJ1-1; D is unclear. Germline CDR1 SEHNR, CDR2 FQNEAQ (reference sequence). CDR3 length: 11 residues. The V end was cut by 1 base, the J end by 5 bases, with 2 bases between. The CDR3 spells CASSLGTEAFF. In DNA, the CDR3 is TGTGCCAGCAGCTTAGGGACTGAAGCTTTCTTT.

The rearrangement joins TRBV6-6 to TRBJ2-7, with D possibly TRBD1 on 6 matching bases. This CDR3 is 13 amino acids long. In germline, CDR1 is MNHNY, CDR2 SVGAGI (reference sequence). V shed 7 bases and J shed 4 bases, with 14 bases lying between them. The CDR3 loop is CASNDGQTYEQYF. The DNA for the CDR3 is TGTGCCAGCAACGATGGACAGACTTACGAGCAGTACTTC.

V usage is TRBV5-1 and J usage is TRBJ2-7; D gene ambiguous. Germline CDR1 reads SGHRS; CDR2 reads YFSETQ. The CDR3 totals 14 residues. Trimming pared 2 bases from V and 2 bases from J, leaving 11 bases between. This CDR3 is CASSLEQSAYEQYF. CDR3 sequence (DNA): TGCGCCAGCAGCTTAGAACAGTCGGCCTACGAGCAGTACTTC.

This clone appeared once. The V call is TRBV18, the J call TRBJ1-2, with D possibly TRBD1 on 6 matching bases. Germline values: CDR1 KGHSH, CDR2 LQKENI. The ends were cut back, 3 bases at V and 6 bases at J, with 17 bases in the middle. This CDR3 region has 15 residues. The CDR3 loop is CASSPGQMKGHGYTF. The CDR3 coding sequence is TGTGCCAGCTCACCCGGACAGATGAAGGGACATGGCTACACCTTC. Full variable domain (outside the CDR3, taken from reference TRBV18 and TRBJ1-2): NAGVMQNPRHLVRRRGQEARLRCSPMKGHSHVYWYRQLPEEGLKFMVYLQKENIIDESGMPKERFSAEFPKEGPSILRIQQVVRGDSAAYFCASSPGQMKGHGYTFGSGTRLTVV.

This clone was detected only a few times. This chain's CDR3 is CASSSDREPNYGYTF. The CDR3 DNA sequence: TGCGCCAGCAGCTCCGACAGGGAACCTAACTATGGCTACACCTTC. The rearrangement links TRBV5-1 to TRBJ1-2; 7 bases agree with TRBD1. The CDR3 sequence is 15 residues long. Germline CDR1 and CDR2: SGHRS and YFSETQ. V was pared by 3 bases and J by 0 bases, with 5 bases of the junction left unmatched.